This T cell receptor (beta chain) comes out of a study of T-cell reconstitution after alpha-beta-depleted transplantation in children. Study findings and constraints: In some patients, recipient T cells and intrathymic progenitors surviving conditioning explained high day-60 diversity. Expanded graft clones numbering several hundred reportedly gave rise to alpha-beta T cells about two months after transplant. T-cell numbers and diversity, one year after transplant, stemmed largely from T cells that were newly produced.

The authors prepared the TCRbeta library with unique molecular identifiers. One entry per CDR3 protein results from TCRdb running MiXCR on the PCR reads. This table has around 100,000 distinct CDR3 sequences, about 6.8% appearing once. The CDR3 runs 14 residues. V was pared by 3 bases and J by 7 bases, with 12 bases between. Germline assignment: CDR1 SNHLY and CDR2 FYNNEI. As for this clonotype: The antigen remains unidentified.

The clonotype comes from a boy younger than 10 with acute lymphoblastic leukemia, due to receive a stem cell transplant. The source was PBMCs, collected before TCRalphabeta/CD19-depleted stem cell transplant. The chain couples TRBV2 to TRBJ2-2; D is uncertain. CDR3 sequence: CASSEARLSGELFF. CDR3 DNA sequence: TGTGCCAGCAGTGAGGCCCGCCTCAGCGGGGAGCTGTTTTTT. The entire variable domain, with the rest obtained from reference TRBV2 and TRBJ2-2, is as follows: EPEVTQTPSHQVTQMGQEVILRCVPISNHLYFYWYRQILGQKVEFLVSFYNNEISEKSEIFDDQFSVERPDGSNFTLKIRSTKLEDSAMYFCASSEARLSGELFFGEGSRLTVL.